This T cell receptor beta chain was obtained from a study of cytomegalovirus exposure and HLA in healthy donors. The germline V gene encodes CDR1 SGHKS and CDR2 YYEKEE (reference sequence). Trimming shortened V by 3 bases and J by 3 bases, and 14 bases separated the two germline ends. CDR3 length equals 15 residues. Both 60 Vbeta primers and 13 Jbeta primers went into the PCR. The data were produced by immunoSEQ multiplex PCR, yet TCRdb's version contains in-frame clones alone and is incomplete. The top ten hold about 2.6% of the sample, which has 200,000 or so clones, roughly 82% seen once. Regarding this clone: The antigen is undetermined.

Overall study results and limits: Exclusion as indistinguishable affected some V segments, including TRBV6-2 and TRBV6-3.

At collection, donors were nominally healthy, but unrecorded immune exposures were probable. The chain combines TRBV5-5 with TRBJ2-3, with D possibly matching TRBD2 (5 bases). Specimen: PBMCs. The sequence was collected from a woman between 45 and 65 years old in good health and CMV-seropositive. This chain's CDR3 is CASSSLGIKTDTQYF. CDR3 sequence (DNA): TGTGCCAGCAGCTCCCTCGGGATTAAGACAGATACGCAGTATTTT. The variable domain in full, with the rest retrieved from reference TRBV5-5 and TRBJ2-3, is DAGVTQSPTHLIKTRGQQVTLRCSPISGHKSVSWYQQVLGQGPQFIFQYYEKEERGRGNFPDRFSARQFPNYSSELNVNALLLGDSALYLCASSSLGIKTDTQYFGPGTRLTVL.